The 10 T cell receptor beta chains listed next were all sequenced from one sample in a study of T cell clonality in common variable immunodeficiency. Assay used: immunoSEQ multiplex PCR; TCRdb lists only in-frame clones, some missing. The profile covers tens of thousands of clones, none occurring a single time. Material for sequencing was peripheral blood mononuclear cells. These receptors were taken from a person aged 18 to 75 in good health.

This clone was seen ten or more times. CDR3 DNA (partial): TGTGCCAGCAGAGCCCCCGGACAGGGTACTAATTCACCC. The encoded protein is CASRAPGQGTNSP. The CDR3 as a whole reads CASRAPGQGTNSPLHF. The chain recombines TRBV2 with TRBJ1-6; 8 positions agree with TRBD1. The CDR3 extends 3 residues past the end of the read, so its final part is completed from the germline J gene. J gave up 6 bases and V 6 bases, and 10 bases lay outside the gene matches. Germline V CDR1 and CDR2: SNHLY, FYNNEI. This CDR3 spans 16 amino acids.

This clone was detected many times. The read ends 3 residues shy of where the CDR3 ends; the end is completed using the germline J gene. The chain links TRBV5-1 to TRBJ1-2; maybe TRBD1 (6 bases). Trimming cost V 0 bases and J 7 bases, with 10 bases left between them. This CDR3 is built from 13 residues. The germline CDR1 and CDR2 sequences are SGHRS and YFSETQ. The covered CDR3 bases are TGCGCCAGCAGCTTGGAGGACAGCGGTGGC. Translation: CASSLEDSGG. The CDR3 in full is CASSLEDSGGYTF.

This clone was observed a few times. Read data end 3 residues before the CDR3 end; the end is taken from the germline J gene. The V call is TRBV20-1, the J call TRBJ2-7, with 7 positions matching TRBD1. The J segment lost 0 bases and the V segment lost 0 bases, leaving 5 bases of the junction unmatched. Germline V gene lookup returns CDR1 DFQATT and CDR2 SNEGSKA (reference sequence). The CDR3 loop spans 15 amino acids. CDR3 bases read: TGCAGTGCTAGAGACCCGGGACAGTCCTCCTACGAG. It codes for CSARDPGQSSYE. The CDR3 in full is CSARDPGQSSYEQYF.

This clone was found many times. The covered CDR3 bases are TGTGCCTGGAGTAGAGAACCAGGGGACCTCTATGGC. Amino acid sequence: CAWSREPGDLYG. The complete CDR3 sequence is CAWSREPGDLYGYTF. The chain is built from TRBV30 and TRBJ1-2, with D perhaps matching TRBD1 (6 bases). The CDR3 extends 3 residues past the end of the read, so its final part is completed from the germline J gene. Germline lookup yields CDR1 GTSNPN and CDR2 SVGIG (reference sequence). The ends were cut back, 2 bases at V and 4 bases at J, with 17 bases in the middle. The CDR3 has 15 residues.

This clone was seen repeatedly, ten times or more. Sequencing ends 3 residues short of the CDR3 end; the germline J gene provides the rest. This chain uses TRBV19 with TRBJ2-7; 7 positions match TRBD2. The V segment lost 5 bases and the J segment 5 bases; nucleotides outside the gene matches: 12. Per germline, CDR1 LNHDA and CDR2 SQIVND (reference sequence). This CDR3 spans 15 amino acids. CDR3 DNA, as far as it was read: TGTGCCAGTAGTCCCGTGGGGGGACTATCCCACGAG. This translates into CASSPVGGLSHE. The complete CDR3 sequence is CASSPVGGLSHEQYF.

This clone has at least ten counts. The sequenced fragment ends 3 residues before the CDR3 boundary, so the rest is inferred from the germline J gene. The J gene is TRBJ1-5, the V gene TRBV6-2 or TRBV6-3; D gene uncertain. Trimming removed 5 bases at V and 1 base at J, with 9 bases between. CDR1 is MNHEY, CDR2 SVGEGT, per germline. This CDR3 spans 14 amino acids. CDR3 loop: CASSPASSNQPQHF. The DNA read from the CDR3 is TGTGCCAGCAGTCCTGCGAGCAGCAATCAGCCC.

Points on this clone: The read stops 3 residues short of the end of the CDR3; the missing end is completed from the germline J gene. This chain connects TRBV11-2 to TRBJ1-2, with a tentative D call TRBD1 (5 bases). Per germline, CDR1 SGHAT and CDR2 FQNNGV. The CDR3 extends over 14 amino acids. Trimming removed 4 bases from V and 4 bases from J, with 13 bases in between. The CDR3 is CASSWGRQSYGYTF. CDR3 bases read: TGTGCCAGCAGCTGGGGTCGACAGTCCTATGGC.

This clone was seen at least ten times. The CDR3 loop is CASSVRGDLYNEQFF. The sequenced CDR3 bases are TGTGCCAGTAGTGTTCGGGGAGACCTTTACAATGAG. The genes are TRBV19 and TRBJ2-1; TRBD2 might be the D (5 bases). The read stops 3 residues short of the end of the CDR3; the missing end is completed from the germline J gene. Germline CDR1 and CDR2: LNHDA and SQIVND (reference sequence). V was pared by 5 bases and J by 4 bases, with 15 bases between. The CDR3 has 15 residues.

This clone was observed many times. Read sequence stops 3 residues before the CDR3 end, and the germline J gene provides the missing end. The chain uses TRBV4-2 and TRBJ2-3; TRBD2 agrees at 9 bases. The CDR3 totals 18 residues. J lost 0 bases, V lost 4 bases, and 11 bases had no gene match. In germline, CDR1 is LGHNA, CDR2 YNFKEQ. This chain's CDR3 is CASSRSLAGTSSTDTQYF. The CDR3 bases that were read are TGTGCCAGCAGCCGAAGCCTAGCGGGAACCTCTAGCACAGATACG.

This clone was recorded at least ten times. The CDR3 goes on 3 residues after the read ends, and that part is filled in from the germline J gene. The rearrangement links TRBV7-9 to TRBJ2-1; TRBD1 matches at 7 bases. Germline CDR1 is SEHNR and CDR2 is FQNEAQ (reference sequence). V lost 3 bases, J lost 3 bases, and 2 bases stayed unmatched. The CDR3 covers 14 residues. CDR3 sequence: CASSFGTDYNEQFF. The DNA read from the CDR3 is TGTGCCAGCAGCTTTGGGACAGACTACAATGAG.